This TCR beta chain derives from a study of graft-versus-host responses after intestinal transplantation. This clone was counted between two and nine times. Both intraepithelial and lamina propria lymphocytes were released by processing graft tissue. TCRdb's table, derived via immunoSEQ multiplex PCR, lists solely in-frame clones and lacks some. Here the sample spans about 8,000 clones, roughly two thirds being singletons. V lost 2 bases to trimming and J lost 1 base, with 9 bases between them. The CDR3 has 15 residues. The sequence was collected from a human patient who received an intestinal transplant, so some T cells may come from the graft donor. This chain links TRBV23-1 with TRBJ1-5; tentative D call: TRBD1 (5 bases). TRBV23-1 is given ORF status, its function remaining uncertain. This specimen was ileum tissue, taken 450 to 480 days after transplant. CDR3 loop: CASSQRGGSNQPQHF. The CDR3 DNA sequence: TGCGCCAGCAGTCAACGGGGGGGGAGCAATCAGCCCCAGCATTTT.